This is a list of T cell receptor beta chains from one sample in a study of control samples from healthy donors and cancer patients. Assay: immunoSEQ multiplex PCR; the TCRdb copy retains only in-frame clones and omits some. This sample carries 120,000 or so clones, approximately 88% of them seen once, and the ten largest clones take about 3.7%. Sequencing was performed on PBMCs. These receptors originate from an older woman with lung cancer. Each CDR3 is given with its conserved first and last residue. The D gene is left open where the match is weak. A row's size may be missing; if present it is once, few, many or a size class.

clone_size: NA
d_call: NA
v_call: TRBV6-5
j_call: TRBJ2-7
cdr3_aa: CASSYPGLKTSYEQYF
cdr3_nt: TGTGCCAGCAGTTACCCCGGACTAAAAACATCCTACGAGCAGTACTTC

clone_size: once
d_call: TRBD2
v_call: TRBV29-1
j_call: TRBJ2-1
cdr3_aa: CSVATSGHQEGEQFF
cdr3_nt: TGCAGCGTTGCGACTAGCGGACATCAAGAGGGTGAGCAGTTCTTC

clone_size: NA
d_call: TRBD1
v_call: TRBV5-1
j_call: TRBJ2-7
cdr3_aa: CASSLGQGAGITYEQYF
cdr3_nt: TGCGCCAGCAGCTTAGGACAGGGGGCTGGGATTACCTACGAGCAGTACTTC

clone_size: NA
d_call: NA
v_call: TRBV5-6
j_call: TRBJ1-2
cdr3_aa: CASSGGRDHYGYTF
cdr3_nt: TGTGCCAGCAGCGGGGGTAGGGACCACTATGGCTACACCTTC

clone_size: NA
d_call: NA
v_call: TRBV30
j_call: TRBJ2-5
cdr3_aa: CAWSVLSHGQETQYF
cdr3_nt: TGTGCCTGGAGTGTACTAAGTCATGGCCAAGAGACCCAGTACTTC

clone_size: NA
d_call: TRBD1
v_call: TRBV5-6
j_call: TRBJ1-2
cdr3_aa: CASSLLTGAFSGGYTF
cdr3_nt: TGTGCCAGCAGTCTTCTGACAGGGGCGTTTAGTGGGGGCTACACCTTC

clone_size: few
d_call: NA
v_call: TRBV4-1
j_call: TRBJ2-1
cdr3_aa: CASSQGPFRGNEQFF
cdr3_nt: TGCGCCAGCAGCCAAGGCCCCTTTAGGGGGAATGAGCAGTTCTTC

clone_size: NA
d_call: NA
v_call: TRBV3-1/TRBV3-2
j_call: TRBJ1-2
cdr3_aa: CASSPTHNYGYTF
cdr3_nt: TGTGCCAGCAGCCCGACGCATAACTATGGCTACACCTTC

clone_size: NA
d_call: NA
v_call: TRBV7-9
j_call: TRBJ1-1
cdr3_aa: CASSLRQVYTEAFF
cdr3_nt: TGTGCCAGCAGCTTACGGCAGGTCTACACTGAAGCTTTCTTT

clone_size: NA
d_call: NA
v_call: TRBV5-6
j_call: TRBJ2-3
cdr3_aa: CASSTFRGSSTDTQYF
cdr3_nt: TGTGCCAGCAGCACCTTCAGAGGTTCCAGCACAGATACGCAGTATTTT

clone_size: NA
d_call: TRBD2
v_call: TRBV25-1
j_call: TRBJ2-2
cdr3_aa: CASASSGRTGGELFF
cdr3_nt: TGTGCCAGCGCTTCTAGCGGGAGGACGGGCGGGGAGCTGTTTTTT

clone_size: NA
d_call: NA
v_call: TRBV7-2
j_call: TRBJ2-7
cdr3_aa: CASSFPTATYEQYF
cdr3_nt: TGTGCCAGCAGCTTTCCGACAGCAACCTACGAGCAGTACTTC

clone_size: once
d_call: NA
v_call: TRBV10-2
j_call: TRBJ1-1
cdr3_aa: CASSHRQEAEAFF
cdr3_nt: TGCGCCAGCAGCCATAGACAGGAGGCCGAAGCTTTCTTT